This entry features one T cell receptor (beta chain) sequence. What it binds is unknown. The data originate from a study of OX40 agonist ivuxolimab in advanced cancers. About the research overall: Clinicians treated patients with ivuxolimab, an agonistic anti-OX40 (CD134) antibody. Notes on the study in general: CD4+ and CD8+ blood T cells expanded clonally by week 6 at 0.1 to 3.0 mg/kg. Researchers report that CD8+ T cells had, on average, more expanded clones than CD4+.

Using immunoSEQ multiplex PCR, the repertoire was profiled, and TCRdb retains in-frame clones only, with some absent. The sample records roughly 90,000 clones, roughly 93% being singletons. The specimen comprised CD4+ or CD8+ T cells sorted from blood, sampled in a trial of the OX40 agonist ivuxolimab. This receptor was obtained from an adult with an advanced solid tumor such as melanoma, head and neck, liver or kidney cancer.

The DNA for the CDR3 is TGTGCCAGCAGCTTCGACAGGGATAGTCGCAATCAGCCCCAGCATTTT. Residues: CASSFDRDSRNQPQHF. The chain has TRBV7-2 and TRBJ1-5; 7 bases are a match to TRBD1. This CDR3 comprises 16 residues. V trimming: 3 bases; J trimming: 2 bases; junction bases outside the gene matches: 7. Germline values: CDR1 SGHTA, CDR2 FQGNSA.